The next 16 T cell receptor beta chains were all read from a single sample in a study of T cell responses to AZD1222 COVID-19 vaccine. Assay used: immunoSEQ multiplex PCR; TCRdb lists only in-frame clones, some missing. Of around 100,000 clones in the sample, over 85% are singletons; the top ten hold roughly 2%. Sequencing was performed on peripheral blood, taken on day 0 of AZD1222 vaccination. Receptors were obtained from an adult in good health.

The chain carries TRBV7-9 and TRBJ2-2, with TRBD1 matching 8 bases. V shed 3 bases and J 4 bases; nucleotides not matched to a gene: 10. In germline, CDR1 is SEHNR, CDR2 FQNEAQ (reference sequence). This CDR3 spans 17 amino acids. For the CDR3, the DNA is TGTGCCAGCAGCTTCGTTCCAGGGGGCAAAATCACCGGGGAGCTGTTTTTT. This encodes CASSFVPGGKITGELFF.

The rearrangement joins TRBV6-6 to TRBJ2-1; 9 positions agree with TRBD2. CDR3 size: 16 residues. V dropped 5 bases and J dropped 4; count of bases not matched to a gene: 9. Germline V gene sequence: CDR1 MNHNY, CDR2 SVGAGI (reference sequence). CDR3 nucleotide sequence: TGTGCCAGCAGTCGAGGACGACTAGCGGAATACAATGAGCAGTTCTTC. It specifies CASSRGRLAEYNEQFF.

This clone has a handful of counts. V usage is TRBV6-1 and J usage is TRBJ1-1, with a tentative D call TRBD1 (6 bases). CDR1 and CDR2 (germline): MNHNS, SASEGT. The CDR3 extends over 14 amino acids. V gave up 2 bases and J gave up 1 base, with 8 bases separating them. DNA for the CDR3: TGTGCCAGCAGTGAACAACAGGGGAACACTGAAGCTTTCTTT. Residues: CASSEQQGNTEAFF.

The chain couples TRBV19 to TRBJ1-2; TRBD1 might be the D (5 bases). The CDR3 runs 12 residues. Trimming cost V 3 bases and J 10 bases, with 12 bases left between them. From germline, CDR1 is LNHDA and CDR2 SQIVND (reference sequence). The CDR3 DNA is TGTGCCAGTAGTATGAAAGTAGGGGACTACACCTTC. Translated, it gives CASSMKVGDYTF.

This sequence joins TRBV2 and TRBJ2-2; 7 bases map to TRBD1. The CDR3 covers 11 residues. CDR1 is SNHLY and CDR2 is FYNNEI in the germline V gene. Trimming removed 8 bases from V and 8 bases from J; junction bases left unmatched: 2. The CDR3 nucleotides read TGTGCCAGCGACAGGGTGGGGGAGCTGTTTTTT. Translated: CASDRVGELFF.

The chain employs TRBV7-3 and TRBJ2-2; TRBD1 might be the D (6 bases). CDR1 and CDR2 (germline): SGHTA, FQGTGA. This CDR3 region has 15 residues. V gave up 5 bases and J gave up 7 bases, with 17 bases separating them. The CDR3 DNA is TGTGCCAGCAGCCCCGGCGTTCAGGGGCGCGGGGAGCTGTTTTTT. Its translation is CASSPGVQGRGELFF. The entire variable domain, with the rest obtained from reference TRBV7-3 and TRBJ2-2, is as follows: GAGVSQTPSNKVTEKGKYVELRCDPISGHTALYWYRQSLGQGPEFLIYFQGTGAADDSGLPNDRFFAVRPEGSVSTLKIQRTERGDSAVYLCASSPGVQGRGELFFGEGSRLTVL.

The rearrangement links TRBV28 to TRBJ2-2; 11 nucleotides align to TRBD2. The V gene end was trimmed by 7 bases and the J gene end by 5 bases; junction bases not matched to a gene: 9. The germline CDR1 and CDR2 sequences are MDHEN and SYDVKM. This CDR3 contains 16 residues. In DNA form, the CDR3 reads TGTGCCAGCATCGATAGCGGGAGGGCCCGGACCGGGGAGCTGTTTTTT. Amino acid sequence: CASIDSGRARTGELFF.

The chain combines TRBV11-3 with TRBJ1-4; the D is unclear. CDR3 length: 12 amino acids. CDR1 is SGHNT and CDR2 is YENEEA in the germline V gene. The DNA for the CDR3 is TGTGTTAGAGAGGAGCTCAATGAAAAACTGTTTTTT. It encodes CVREELNEKLFF.

This clone was recorded once. The genes are TRBV15 and TRBJ2-7; D remains ambiguous. V lost 2 bases and J lost 2, with 7 bases in between. Per germline, CDR1 LNHNV and CDR2 YYDKDF (reference sequence). The CDR3 has 13 residues. CDR3 in DNA: TGTGCCACCAGCAGACCGGACGCCTACGAGCAGTACTTC. This codes for CATSRPDAYEQYF. Drawing the rest from reference TRBV15 and TRBJ2-7, the complete variable domain is DAMVIQNPRYQVTQFGKPVTLSCSQTLNHNVMYWYQQKSSQAPKLLFHYYDKDFNNEADTPDNFQSRRPNTSFCFLDIRSPGLGDTAMYLCATSRPDAYEQYFGPGTRLTVT.

The rearrangement uses TRBV18 and TRBJ1-2; 7 bases are shared with TRBD1. Trimming cost V 2 bases and J 8 bases; bases outside gene matches: 8. CDR1 KGHSH and CDR2 LQKENI come from the germline V gene. CDR3 length: 14 amino acids. The DNA of the CDR3 is TGTGCCAGCTCACCATCCCGACAGGGACGGGGCTACACCTTC. It codes for CASSPSRQGRGYTF.

The rearrangement links TRBV15 to TRBJ1-1; no clear D. V was trimmed by 1 base and J by 2 bases, leaving 5 bases between them. Germline lookup yields CDR1 LNHNV and CDR2 YYDKDF (reference sequence). The CDR3 consists of 13 residues. The DNA of the CDR3 is TGTGCCACCAGCAGAGTAGAAAACACTGAAGCTTTCTTT. Translation: CATSRVENTEAFF.

This rearrangement joins TRBV12-3 or TRBV12-4 to TRBJ2-4, with TRBD2 identical over 9 bases. J gave up 8 bases and V 5 bases, and 4 bases lay outside the gene matches. This CDR3 has 13 amino acids. Here the CDR3 reads CASSAGGVHIQYF. CDR3 bases: TGTGCCAGCAGTGCGGGGGGGGTACACATTCAGTACTTC.

The chain has TRBV29-1 and TRBJ1-4, with D tentatively TRBD1 (5 bases). This CDR3 is built from 13 residues. Looked up from germline, CDR1 is SQVTM and CDR2 is ANQGSEA. The V and J ends lost 4 bases and 0 bases respectively, with 6 bases between them. The CDR3 sequence is CSVARATNEKLFF. In nucleotides, the CDR3 is TGCAGCGTTGCCAGGGCAACTAATGAAAAACTGTTTTTT.

CDR3 amino acids: CASSLEGLASGADTQYF. The CDR3 DNA reads as TGTGCCAGCAGCTTGGAGGGACTAGCGTCCGGCGCAGATACGCAGTATTTT. The rearrangement joins TRBV5-4 to TRBJ2-3, with 10 positions matching TRBD2. V gave up 0 bases and J gave up 4 bases; unmatched junction bases: 8. Germline V gene sequence: CDR1 SGHNT, CDR2 YYREEE (reference sequence). The CDR3 runs 17 residues. Based on the CDR3 plus reference TRBV5-4 and TRBJ2-3, the full variable domain is ETGVTQSPTHLIKTRGQQVTLRCSSQSGHNTVSWYQQALGQGPQFIFQYYREEENGRGNFPPRFSGLQFPNYSSELNVNALELDDSALYLCASSLEGLASGADTQYFGPGTRLTVL.

A single count supports this clone. The V and J genes are TRBV28 and TRBJ1-1, with D possibly being TRBD1 (5 bases). The CDR3 is made up of 13 amino acids. Trimming pared 10 bases from V and 4 bases from J, leaving 16 bases between. Germline assignment: CDR1 MDHEN and CDR2 SYDVKM. The CDR3 protein is CANAERQSTEAFF. The CDR3 nucleotides read TGTGCCAACGCCGAAAGACAGAGCACTGAAGCTTTCTTT.

CDR3 residues: CASSLTSGSHNEQFF. The CDR3 region has the DNA TGCGCCAGCAGCTTGACTAGCGGGAGTCATAATGAGCAGTTCTTC. The gene calls are TRBV5-1 and TRBJ2-1, with 11 nucleotides matching TRBD2. The CDR3 is made up of 15 amino acids. V trimming: 1 base; J trimming: 7 bases; junction bases outside the gene matches: 4. Germline V gives CDR1 SGHRS, CDR2 YFSETQ.